This T cell receptor beta chain was sequenced in a study of patients and donors after allogeneic stem cell transplantation. TCRdb recomputed calls from the RT-PCR reads with MiXCR, one row per CDR3 protein. The table includes under 200,000 distinct CDR3 sequences, 24% detected once. The CDR3 has 16 amino acids. Germline assignment: CDR1 SGHTA and CDR2 FQGNSA. Trimming removed 1 base from V and 0 bases from J, with 12 bases in between. This clonotype was detected only a few times. The source is a human donor who was either an allogeneic HSCT recipient or a stem cell or donor lymphocyte infusion donor (not recorded which). It is not recorded whose cells these are; they may come from a transplant donor. The specimen was blood, either unsorted or a sorted T cell fraction (not recorded which). The rearrangement joins TRBV7-2 to TRBJ2-5; D gene ambiguous. The CDR3 nucleotides are TGTGCCAGCAGCTTAGGTGTCTCCACGTACCAAGAGACCCAGTACTTC. It is translated as CASSLGVSTYQETQYF.